The 4 T cell receptor beta chains reported below all come from one sample, sequenced in a study of shared clonotypes between healthy human individuals. Sequencing was performed with immunoSEQ multiplex PCR; in TCRdb, only in-frame clones are kept and a portion is missing. The sample lists about 2 million clones, roughly 94% occurring once. What was sequenced was naive CD4+ T cells sorted from blood. Subset reported: CD45RA+ positively selected. These receptors were taken from a man aged 18 to 30 in good health.

The gene calls are TRBV13 and TRBJ1-2; D is possibly TRBD1 (6 bases). V lost 3 bases and J 0 bases, leaving 11 bases between the germline ends. CDR1 is PRHDT, CDR2 FYEKMQ, per germline (reference sequence). CDR3 length: 15 amino acids. CDR3 residues: CASSFMDRTNYGYTF. In DNA, the CDR3 is TGTGCCAGCAGCTTTATGGACAGAACTAACTATGGCTACACCTTC.

V and J are TRBV2 and TRBJ1-2; 12 bases map to TRBD1. Looked up from germline, CDR1 is SNHLY and CDR2 is FYNNEI. The J segment lost 4 bases and the V segment lost 6 bases, leaving 9 bases of the junction unmatched. CDR3 length: 16 residues. The CDR3 nucleotides are TGTGCCAGCAGCTCCGGGACAGGGGGCGGAGGCTATGGCTACACCTTC. This encodes CASSSGTGGGGYGYTF.

The chain has TRBV6-5 and TRBJ1-2, with D possibly matching TRBD1 (6 bases). Germline V gene sequence: CDR1 MNHEY, CDR2 SVGAGI. With 6 bases removed from V and 0 bases from J, the gap between germline ends came to 11 bases. The CDR3 loop spans 14 amino acids. The CDR3 DNA follows: TGTGCCAGCAGGATACAGGGTTCTAACTATGGCTACACCTTC. Translated: CASRIQGSNYGYTF.

The CDR3 DNA reads TGTGCCAGCAGTCTAATGGGTAGCTCCTACAATGAGCAGTTCTTC. This encodes CASSLMGSSYNEQFF. The rearrangement links TRBV27 to TRBJ2-1, with D hard to call. Trimming removed 5 bases at V and 0 bases at J, with 11 bases between. Germline lookup yields CDR1 MNHEY and CDR2 SMNVEV (reference sequence). The CDR3 consists of 15 residues.